The subject of this entry is one T cell receptor beta chain. This clone has just a few counts. Its antigen remains undetermined. No base-level quality is on record; no much larger clone is a single base apart. TCRbeta CDR3 regions were amplified from genomic DNA by means of the immunoSEQ Assay, a bias-controlled multiplex PCR. In the original analysis: Nucleated cell counts per sample were estimated from amplification of reference gene primers within the assay. To quantify the absolute abundance of each unique TCRbeta CDR3 rearrangement, sequence reads were collapsed and filtered. For each sample, productive Simpson clonality was calculated by taking the square root of Simpson's diversity index across productive rearrangements. In TCRdb, the immuneACCESS table is reduced to in-frame sequences with V and J assigned. These tables do not hold every clone; where another copy was compared, an unresolved V gene accounts for under half, and the others remain unexplained. Clone size and V and J calls were adopted from that table, with D and trimming inferred from the DNA. The sample table shows 140,000 to 150,000 clones, and roughly 88% are seen once. The top ten clones comprise 10% of the sample.

Measured from the cysteine to the phenylalanine, the CDR3 is 12 residues long. Kept here is only the CDR3 DNA, which spans 36 bases and is read in frame from base 1. The germline V gene gives CDR1 as MNHEY and CDR2 as SVGAGI. Trimming takes 7 bases from V and 3 bases from J, and the germline ends sit 7 bases apart. These data belong to a study of blood T cell repertoires in COVID-19 (dated by TCRdb to about 2020). Notes on the research overall: Samples covering the acute and convalescent phases of COVID-19 were provided by collaborators in the United States, Italy and Spain. The prospective study material was composed of cDNA or gDNA derived from T cells, B-cell-depleted T cells, or PBMCs. The dataset comprised deeply sampled blood TCRbeta repertoires from subjects exposed to, actively infected with, or recovered from COVID-19. The repertoires were released in a freely available public database intended as a resource for research on the immune response to SARS-CoV-2. Samples came from the ongoing ImmuneRACE study (first 160 participants) plus 1,254 subjects from 6 global collaborators. The sample metadata nearly always contained a de-identified subject ID, COVID-19 status, age in years and sex. Where available, HLA class I and class II types were obtained from metadata supplied by the sample provider rather than from assay-based typing. What the work shows at the level of the full study, not this receptor alone: How much clinical and demographic metadata was included differed by source and by participant, and the metadata was provided uncurated.

Collaborating institutions collected whole blood in K2EDTA tubes following their own protocols. For TCRbeta analysis, collaborators shipped samples in one of three forms: frozen whole blood, isolated PBMCs, or DNA extracted from either of those sample types. The V and J genes are TRBV6-5 and TRBJ2-1, with no confident D gene call. This TCR was recovered from a man aged 55 to 70 with active or convalescent COVID-19. The specimen sequenced was peripheral blood. The DNA reads TGTGCCAGCACCGGTCTCTACAATGAGCAGTTCTTC. It translates to CASTGLYNEQFF.